These 5 T cell receptor beta chains were sequenced from one sample in a study of blood T cells in healthy people across ages. A second PCR of about 7 to 12 cycles used a sample-barcoded 5' primer and a J-beta primer mix. TCRdb reanalysed the 5' RACE reads using MiXCR and keeps one entry per CDR3 protein. The sample holds about 1.4 million distinct CDR3 sequences, around 59% seen once. The specimen sequenced was blood. Receptors were obtained from a man between 18 and 29 years old in good health.

The genes are TRBV4-1 and TRBJ2-3, with D perhaps TRBD1 (6 bases). Looked up from germline, CDR1 is MGHRA and CDR2 is YSYEKL. CDR3 length equals 17 residues. Trimming left V 1 base short and J 0 bases short, with 14 bases between. The CDR3 DNA reads TGCGCCAGCAGCCAAGGACAGGCTTATCTGAGCACAGATACGCAGTATTTT. The encoded protein is CASSQGQAYLSTDTQYF.

Concerning this clonotype itself: An end of the junction does not agree with germline; a read error may underlie this. J is TRBJ2-3 and V is TRBV12-3 or TRBV12-4; 11 bases line up with TRBD2. CDR3 size: 18 residues. CDR3: CASSLRVELAGATDAQYF. CDR3 DNA: TGTGCCAGCAGTTTAAGGGTGGAACTAGCGGGAGCGACAGATGCGCAGTATTTT.

The chain is built from TRBV2 and TRBJ2-1; TRBD1 might be the D (6 bases). There are 13 residues in the CDR3. Germline V gives CDR1 SNHLY, CDR2 FYNNEI. V was shortened by 6 bases and J by 6 bases, with 12 bases between the two germline ends. The CDR3 loop reads CASSLDRSNEQFF. The DNA of the CDR3 is TGTGCCAGCAGCTTGGACAGATCCAATGAGCAGTTCTTC.

This chain links TRBV2 with TRBJ1-6, with 11 bases matching TRBD1. J lost 15 bases, V lost 6 bases, and 7 bases had no gene match. CDR3 length: 13 residues. Germline V gene lookup returns CDR1 SNHLY and CDR2 FYNNEI. In DNA, the CDR3 is TGTGCCAGCAGAGGGGACAGGGGGTCGCGCCTCCACTTT. Residues: CASRGDRGSRLHF.

This clonotype was found a few times. This chain joins TRBV29-1 and TRBJ2-1; D is possibly TRBD1 or TRBD2 (6 bases each). The CDR3 is 16 residues long. Germline V gene sequence: CDR1 SQVTM, CDR2 ANQGSEA. V lost 1 base and J 1 base, leaving 14 bases between the germline ends. CDR3 loop: CSVEGGASGSYNEQFF. The CDR3 bases are TGCAGCGTTGAAGGGGGGGCCAGCGGTTCCTACAATGAGCAGTTCTTC.